These T cell receptor beta chains were read from a single sample in a study of control samples from healthy donors and cancer patients. Profiled with immunoSEQ multiplex PCR; TCRdb holds only in-frame clones, not every one. The data hold 150,000 to 200,000 clones, with 93% observed a single time. The specimen was blood. These receptors all stem from a woman aged 55 to 70 in good health. The CDR3 runs from the conserved cysteine through the conserved F or W. D genes are given only for firm matches. Size is stated for part of the rows, as once, few or many counts, or as a class when the clone is expanded.

j_call v_call clone_size d_call cdr3_aa cdr3_nt
TRBJ2-1 TRBV5-5 once NA CASSLYGGDEQFF TGTGCCAGCAGCCTGTATGGAGGGGATGAGCAGTTCTTC
TRBJ2-3 TRBV6-5 NA NA CASSPRLDTQYF TGTGCCAGCAGCCCAAGGCTAGATACGCAGTATTTT
TRBJ2-1 TRBV3-1/TRBV3-2 NA TRBD1 CASSPGTATYNEQFF TGTGCCAGCAGCCCCGGGACAGCTACCTACAATGAGCAGTTCTTC
TRBJ1-3 TRBV2 NA NA CASSYREPTGNTIYF TGTGCCAGCAGTTACAGGGAACCCACTGGAAACACCATATATTTT
TRBJ2-5 TRBV18 NA TRBD2 CASSTSGGPGETQYF TGTGCCAGCTCAACTAGCGGGGGGCCCGGGGAGACCCAGTACTTC
TRBJ1-1 TRBV6-6 once NA CASSLENTEAFF TGTGCCAGCAGTTTGGAAAACACTGAAGCTTTCTTT
TRBJ1-1 TRBV5-4 NA NA CASSLQGMNTEAFF TGTGCCAGCAGCTTGCAGGGTATGAACACTGAAGCTTTCTTT
TRBJ2-2 TRBV11-3 NA NA CASSFRAGELFF TGTGCCAGCAGCTTTCGAGCCGGGGAGCTGTTTTTT
TRBJ1-5 TRBV12-3/TRBV12-4 once NA CASAIYSNQPQHF TGTGCCAGCGCGATTTATAGCAATCAGCCCCAGCATTTT
TRBJ2-3 TRBV7-7 few NA CASSPPGSPTDTQYF TGTGCCAGCAGCCCCCCGGGGAGCCCGACAGATACGCAGTATTTT
TRBJ2-7 TRBV2 NA TRBD1 CASRGTGAPYEQYF TGTGCCAGCAGGGGGACAGGGGCGCCCTACGAGCAGTACTTC
TRBJ1-2 TRBV9 NA TRBD1 CASSQFEQGAGGYTF TGTGCCAGCAGCCAATTCGAGCAGGGGGCTGGGGGCTACACCTTC
TRBJ2-5 TRBV28 NA TRBD2 CASTGGAKETQYF TGTGCCAGCACGGGGGGGGCTAAAGAGACCCAGTACTTC
TRBJ1-1 TRBV20-1 NA NA CSARFGSGAFF TGCAGTGCTAGATTCGGGTCGGGAGCTTTCTTT
TRBJ2-7 TRBV10-1 NA TRBD1 CASSPGTGGYYEQYF TGCGCCAGCAGCCCCGGGACAGGGGGCTACTACGAGCAGTACTTC
TRBJ2-1 TRBV12-5 NA TRBD2 CASGLVRVLGLAGGSDEQFF TGTGCTAGTGGTTTGGTCCGAGTCCTCGGACTAGCGGGGGGTTCTGATGAGCAGTTCTTC
TRBJ2-7 TRBV10-3 NA TRBD2 CAITQTPSGGPGSEQYF TGTGCCATCACCCAAACCCCCTCGGGGGGGCCAGGAAGCGAGCAGTACTTC
TRBJ1-6 TRBV6-5 NA TRBD1 CASSPTGTGRSPLHF TGTGCCAGCAGTCCTACCGGGACAGGGCGATCACCCCTCCACTTT
TRBJ1-5 TRBV6-6 NA TRBD1 CASSEGQGGNQPQHF TGTGCCAGCAGTGAGGGACAGGGCGGCAATCAGCCCCAGCATTTT
TRBJ2-1 TRBV7-2 NA TRBD2 CASSPGLAGAAGLNEQFF TGTGCCAGCAGCCCTGGACTAGCGGGGGCAGCGGGGTTGAATGAGCAGTTCTTC
TRBJ1-3 TRBV5-5 NA NA CASSSQAGRNTIYF TGTGCCAGCAGCTCCCAGGCGGGAAGGAACACCATATATTTT
TRBJ2-7 TRBV6-6 once NA CASSERPGPHYEQYF TGTGCCAGCAGCGAAAGACCGGGACCCCACTACGAGCAGTACTTC
TRBJ2-7 TRBV28 NA NA CASRRFGALYEQYF TGTGCCAGCAGGAGATTTGGTGCTCTCTACGAGCAGTACTTC
TRBJ2-3 TRBV29-1 NA NA CSVGWAQSTDTQYF TGCAGCGTTGGCTGGGCACAATCCACAGATACGCAGTATTTT
TRBJ2-5 TRBV2 NA NA CASSDFVRVSETQYF TGTGCCAGCAGTGACTTTGTCAGGGTATCGGAGACCCAGTACTTC
TRBJ2-3 TRBV5-1 NA TRBD2 CASSSGGAPDTQYF TGCGCCAGCAGCTCCGGGGGGGCCCCAGATACGCAGTATTTT
TRBJ2-2 TRBV7-3 NA TRBD2 CASTAGAGANTGELFF TGTGCCAGCACGGCCGGGGCGGGGGCGAACACCGGGGAGCTGTTTTTT
TRBJ1-5 TRBV12-3/TRBV12-4 NA NA CASSWTEDQPQHF TGTGCCAGCAGTTGGACAGAGGATCAGCCCCAGCATTTT
TRBJ1-2 TRBV7-2 NA NA CASSSTGSYGYTF TGTGCCAGCAGCTCTACAGGGAGCTATGGCTACACCTTC
TRBJ2-6 TRBV18 NA NA CASSPSQTNVLTF TGTGCCAGCTCACCTTCTCAGACCAACGTCCTGACTTTC
TRBJ2-5 TRBV7-6 NA TRBD2 CASSSLSSGLASETQYF TGTGCCAGCAGCTCACTTTCATCGGGACTAGCATCAGAGACCCAGTACTTC
TRBJ1-4 TRBV28 NA TRBD1 CASSPWTGEGEKLFF TGTGCCAGCAGTCCATGGACAGGGGAGGGTGAAAAACTGTTTTTT
TRBJ1-1 TRBV7-8 NA NA CASSSPYGEAFF TGTGCCAGCAGCTCCCCCTACGGCGAAGCTTTCTTT
TRBJ2-7 TRBV7-2 NA NA CASRAADAQIYEQYF TGTGCCAGCAGGGCAGCGGACGCCCAGATCTACGAGCAGTACTTC
TRBJ1-4 TRBV7-6 NA TRBD1 CASSLGQGNEKLFF TGTGCCAGCAGCTTGGGACAGGGTAATGAAAAACTGTTTTTT
TRBJ1-1 TRBV7-6 NA NA CASSLDMNTEAFF TGTGCCAGCAGCTTAGATATGAACACTGAAGCTTTCTTT
TRBJ1-1 TRBV18 NA NA CASSLQGGRTEAFF TGTGCCAGCTCACTTCAGGGAGGTAGGACTGAAGCTTTCTTT
TRBJ2-1 TRBV6-5 NA TRBD1 CASSYSQGVHEQFF TGTGCCAGCAGTTACTCTCAGGGGGTACATGAGCAGTTCTTC
TRBJ1-2 TRBV7-9 NA NA CASSLSGARGYGYTF TGTGCCAGCAGCTTATCAGGGGCGAGAGGCTATGGCTACACCTTC
TRBJ2-2 TRBV7-2 few NA CASSWQAGPNTGELFF TGTGCCAGCAGCTGGCAGGCGGGGCCTAACACCGGGGAGCTGTTTTTT